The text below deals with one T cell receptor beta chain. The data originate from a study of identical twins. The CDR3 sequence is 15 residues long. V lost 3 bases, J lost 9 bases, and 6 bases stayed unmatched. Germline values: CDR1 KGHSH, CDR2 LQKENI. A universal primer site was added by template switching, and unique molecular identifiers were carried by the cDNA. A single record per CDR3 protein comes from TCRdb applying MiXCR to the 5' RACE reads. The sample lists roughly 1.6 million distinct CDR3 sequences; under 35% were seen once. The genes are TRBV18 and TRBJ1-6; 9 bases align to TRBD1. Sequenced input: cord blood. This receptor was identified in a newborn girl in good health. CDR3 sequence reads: CASSPSGQGGSPLHF. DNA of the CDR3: TGTGCCAGCTCACCCTCGGGACAGGGAGGTTCACCCCTCCACTTT.